These 25 T cell receptor beta chains were sequenced from one sample in a study of early T cells in non-severe SARS-CoV-2 infection. From the 5' RACE reads, TCRdb called clonotypes with MiXCR, one entry per CDR3 protein. The sample holds more than 90,000 distinct CDR3 sequences; 8% to 13% are singletons and the top ten take around 4.7%. The sequenced sample consisted of whole blood. These receptors were collected from an adult who was a healthcare worker with PCR-confirmed SARS-CoV-2 infection or an uninfected control (not recorded which).

In this sample, this clonotype turned up once. This could be a read error, since a much larger clone is one nucleotide away. Here the CDR3 DNA reads TGTGCCAGCGGCCGGGACGGTGGGGACGAGCAGTACTTC. Translation: CASGRDGGDEQYF. The gene calls are TRBV7-9 and TRBJ2-7; D may correspond to TRBD1 or TRBD2 (5 bases each). Germline lookup yields CDR1 SEHNR and CDR2 FQNEAQ (reference sequence). The CDR3 has 13 residues. Trimming pared 8 bases from V and 5 bases from J, leaving 16 bases between.

Ten or more counts support this clonotype. This chain joins TRBV5-4 and TRBJ1-1; 7 nucleotides match TRBD1. The V gene's germline CDR1 is SGHNT and CDR2 YYREEE (reference sequence). There are 15 residues in the CDR3. V lost 0 bases and J lost 4; bases outside the gene matches: 6. CDR3 in amino acids: CASSLAETGLTEAFF. CDR3 nucleotides: TGTGCCAGCAGCTTGGCAGAGACAGGGCTCACTGAAGCTTTCTTT.

This clonotype was observed a few times. The chain couples TRBV28 to TRBJ2-1; 12 bases map to TRBD1. The CDR3 extends over 14 amino acids. The V and J ends lost 9 bases and 12 bases, in that order; junction bases with no gene match: 12. CDR1 is MDHEN and CDR2 is SYDVKM in the germline V gene. In DNA form, the CDR3 reads TGTGCCAGTCAGGGGACAGGGGGCCCCCTAGTGCAGTTCTTC. The encoded protein is CASQGTGGPLVQFF.

This clonotype was seen repeatedly, ten times or more. The chain links TRBV12-5 to TRBJ1-1; tentatively, D is TRBD1 (6 bases). Germline lookup yields CDR1 LGHNT and CDR2 FRNRAP. The V and J ends lost 5 bases and 5 bases respectively, with 9 bases between them. The CDR3 has 12 amino acids. CDR3 coding DNA: TGTGCTAGTGGTGGGACATTAACTGAAGCTTTCTTT. This sequence encodes CASGGTLTEAFF.

This chain uses TRBV4-1 with TRBJ1-4; the match to TRBD1 covers 8 bases. Germline CDR1 MGHRA, CDR2 YSYEKL. The CDR3 is 17 residues long. V gave up 0 bases and J gave up 4 bases; unmatched junction bases: 7. The CDR3 sequence is CASSQDRGQGYNEKLFF. The CDR3 coding sequence is TGCGCCAGCAGCCAAGATCGAGGACAGGGCTATAATGAAAAACTGTTTTTT.

CDR3 coding DNA: TGTGCCTGGAGTGACCGGCAGACCTACGAGCAGTACTTC. As protein: CAWSDRQTYEQYF. The chain couples TRBV30 to TRBJ2-7; the D is unclear. Trimming took 1 base from V and 2 from J, leaving 9 bases between them. The CDR3 totals 13 residues. Per the germline V gene, CDR1 is GTSNPN and CDR2 is SVGIG (reference sequence).

This clonotype was recorded a few times. The chain is built from TRBV29-1 and TRBJ2-7, with D possibly being TRBD1 or TRBD2 (5 bases each). This CDR3 comprises 13 residues. The V end lost 7 bases, the J end lost 1 base, and 14 bases lay between the germline ends. The germline CDR1 and CDR2 sequences are SQVTM and ANQGSEA. The chain's CDR3 is CSAYLGASYEQYF. Written as DNA, the CDR3 is TGCAGCGCCTACCTCGGGGCATCCTACGAGCAGTACTTC.

This clonotype was recorded at least ten times. The rearrangement joins TRBV18 to TRBJ1-1; unclear D gene. CDR3 length equals 13 residues. Germline V lookup: CDR1 KGHSH, CDR2 LQKENI. The V end lost 3 bases, the J end lost 4 bases, and 9 bases lay between the germline ends. CDR3 coding DNA: TGTGCCAGCTCACCCGACACGATCACTGAAGCTTTCTTT. Protein sequence: CASSPDTITEAFF.

This clonotype showed up just a few times. The chain couples TRBV5-1 to TRBJ2-5, with 7 nucleotides matching TRBD1. The CDR3 covers 13 residues. Germline lookup yields CDR1 SGHRS and CDR2 YFSETQ. Trimming cost V 0 bases and J 4 bases; bases outside gene matches: 0. As DNA, the CDR3 is TGCGCCAGCAGCTTGGCAGGGGGAGAGACCCAGTACTTC. Its protein product is CASSLAGGETQYF.

This clonotype was detected only a few times. The genes are TRBV7-9 and TRBJ1-5, with TRBD1 identical over 8 bases. The CDR3 extends over 16 amino acids. CDR1 is SEHNR, CDR2 FQNEAQ, per germline (reference sequence). V lost 4 bases and J lost 3; bases outside the gene matches: 8. Here the CDR3 reads CASSSQTGVDNQPQHF. As DNA, the CDR3 is TGTGCCAGCAGCTCCCAGACAGGGGTGGACAATCAGCCCCAGCATTTT. Complete variable domain (other parts from reference TRBV7-9 and TRBJ1-5): DTGVSQNPRHKITKRGQNVTFRCDPISEHNRLYWYRQTLGQGPEFLTYFQNEAQLEKSRLLSDRFSAERPKGSFSTLEIQRTEQGDSAMYLCASSSQTGVDNQPQHFGDGTRLSIL.

In its sample, this clonotype was seen a few times. V and J are TRBV20-1 and TRBJ2-1; 8 bases are a match to TRBD2. The germline V gene has CDR1 DFQATT and CDR2 SNEGSKA (reference sequence). This CDR3 is built from 14 residues. The ends lost 6 bases at V and 7 bases at J; junction bases unmatched: 11. For the CDR3, the DNA is TGCAGTGCCTTGAGCGGGAGTTCATTTAATGAGCAGTTCTTC. Translating gives CSALSGSSFNEQFF.

This clonotype was seen many times. This chain joins TRBV9 and TRBJ1-6; TRBD1 aligns across 10 bases. The length of the CDR3 is 16 residues. Germline V gene lookup returns CDR1 SGDLS and CDR2 YYNGEE. With 4 bases clipped from V and 9 bases from J, the junction kept 10 bases outside the gene matches. CDR3 DNA sequence: TGTGCCAGCAGCCTCCTCCCCGGGACAGGGGCTTCACCCCTCCACTTT. It yields the protein CASSLLPGTGASPLHF. The whole variable domain, filled in from reference TRBV9 and TRBJ1-6, reads DSGVTQTPKHLITATGQRVTLRCSPRSGDLSVYWYQQSLDQGLQFLIQYYNGEERAKGNILERFSAQQFPDLHSELNLSSLELGDSALYFCASSLLPGTGASPLHFGNGTRLTVT.

This clonotype was detected a few times. The V call is TRBV4-1, the J call TRBJ2-5; D gene unclear. Per germline, CDR1 MGHRA and CDR2 YSYEKL. The CDR3 contains 16 residues. The V and J ends lost 2 bases and 2 bases respectively, with 15 bases between them. This CDR3 reads CASSQPLALIQETQYF. DNA for the CDR3: TGCGCCAGCAGCCAACCCCTCGCCTTGATTCAAGAGACCCAGTACTTC.

This clonotype was seen a single time. This chain connects TRBV7-2 to TRBJ2-5; D not resolved. The germline V gene has CDR1 SGHTA and CDR2 FQGNSA. The CDR3 is 12 residues long. Trimming took off 6 bases at V and 0 bases at J, with 5 bases between the two ends. CDR3 in DNA: TGTGCCAGCAGGACATACCAAGAGACCCAGTACTTC. Its translation is CASRTYQETQYF. Full variable domain (missing parts from reference TRBV7-2 and TRBJ2-5): GAGVSQSPSNKVTEKGKDVELRCDPISGHTALYWYRQSLGQGLEFLIYFQGNSAPDKSGLPSDRFSAERTGGSVSTLTIQRTQQEDSAVYLCASRTYQETQYFGPGTRLLVL.

This clonotype was observed at least ten times. The chain joins TRBV6-5 to TRBJ1-5; D remains ambiguous. The CDR3 covers 13 residues. Per germline, CDR1 MNHEY and CDR2 SVGAGI. Trimming took off 5 bases at V and 7 bases at J, with 12 bases between the two ends. CDR3 sequence (DNA): TGTGCCAGCAGTCGGGAGGCGCGCCAGCCCCAGCATTTT. It yields the protein CASSREARQPQHF.

This clonotype showed up many times. This chain joins TRBV10-3 and TRBJ2-5; D is undetermined. Germline lookup yields CDR1 ENHRY and CDR2 SYGVKD. There are 14 residues in the CDR3. V was trimmed by 3 bases and J by 3 bases, leaving 11 bases between them. The CDR3 DNA reads as TGTGCCATCAGTGACCCTAGACGGGAAGAGACCCAGTACTTC. It yields the protein CAISDPRREETQYF.

This clonotype was seen at least ten times. The rearrangement links TRBV11-2 to TRBJ2-3, with 11 positions matching TRBD2. Germline values: CDR1 SGHAT, CDR2 FQNNGV. V gave up 2 bases and J gave up 5 bases; unmatched junction bases: 9. The CDR3 is 17 residues long. Written as DNA, the CDR3 is TGTGCCAGCAGCTTACTAGCGGGGGGTCTGGGACGAGATACGCAGTATTTT. Translated: CASSLLAGGLGRDTQYF.

The gene calls are TRBV29-1 and TRBJ1-1, with D unresolved. Per the germline V gene, CDR1 is SQVTM and CDR2 is ANQGSEA. V was clipped by 6 bases and J by 1 base, with 9 bases between them. The CDR3 runs to 12 residues. The CDR3 bases are TGCAGCGTGAGAAACACGAACACTGAAGCTTTCTTT. It codes for CSVRNTNTEAFF.

The sample holds a few counts of this clonotype. This chain uses TRBV5-1 with TRBJ2-7, with 8 bases that match TRBD2. The CDR3 is 14 amino acids. Germline V gene sequence: CDR1 SGHRS, CDR2 YFSETQ. J gave up 0 bases and V 3 bases, and 2 bases lay outside the gene matches. CDR3 in DNA: TGCGCCAGCAGCTCGGGAGGGAGCTCCTACGAGCAGTACTTC. Encoded protein: CASSSGGSSYEQYF. Full variable domain (outside the CDR3, taken from reference TRBV5-1 and TRBJ2-7): KAGVTQTPRYLIKTRGQQVTLSCSPISGHRSVSWYQQTPGQGLQFLFEYFSETQRNKGNFPGRFSGRQFSNSRSEMNVSTLELGDSALYLCASSSGGSSYEQYFGPGTRLTVT.

Ten or more counts support this clonotype. The V call is TRBV5-4, the J call TRBJ2-1; the match to TRBD1 covers 7 bases. CDR1 SGHNT and CDR2 YYREEE come from the germline V gene (reference sequence). The V segment lost 4 bases and the J segment 3 bases; nucleotides outside the gene matches: 4. The CDR3 spans 14 residues. CDR3 region: CASSDRAGYNEQFF. CDR3 nucleotide sequence: TGTGCCAGCAGCGACAGGGCGGGCTACAATGAGCAGTTCTTC.

This clonotype was counted ten times or more. J is TRBJ2-5 and V is TRBV6-2 or TRBV6-3; D possibly corresponds to TRBD2 (5 bases). Trimming shortened V by 4 bases and J by 14 bases, and 26 bases separated the two germline ends. Germline lookup yields CDR1 MNHEY and CDR2 SVGEGT. The CDR3 is 15 residues long. The CDR3 region has the DNA TGTGCCAGCAGTTCACCGTCGGGATACTCGAAAAAGGGATACTTC. Translating it yields CASSSPSGYSKKGYF.

This clonotype was counted at least ten times. The rearrangement joins TRBV7-6 to TRBJ2-2, with 7 positions matching TRBD1. This CDR3 comprises 15 residues. Trimming cost V 3 bases and J 0 bases; bases outside gene matches: 1. Germline loops: CDR1 SGHVS, CDR2 FNYEAQ. CDR3 nucleotide sequence: TGTGCCAGCAGCTTCAGGGGGTCGAACACCGGGGAGCTGTTTTTT. Amino acid sequence: CASSFRGSNTGELFF.

The chain recombines TRBV3-1 with TRBJ2-7; 8 bases align to TRBD2. CDR1 is LGHDT, CDR2 YNNKEL, per germline (reference sequence). The ends lost 1 base at V and 1 base at J; junction bases unmatched: 6. The CDR3 is 16 amino acids. The CDR3 nucleotides read TGTGCCAGCAGCCAAGTTAAGCGGGAGAGGTCCTACGAGCAGTACTTC. Translating gives CASSQVKRERSYEQYF.

This clonotype was observed a handful of times. The genes are TRBV5-8 and TRBJ1-6; D perhaps matches TRBD1 (5 bases). Between the trimmed V and J ends, which lost 7 bases and 5 bases, there was a span of 16 bases. Germline CDR1 reads SGHTS; CDR2 reads YDEGEE. The CDR3 is made up of 15 amino acids. The CDR3 loop is CASDPMGGNNSPLHF. CDR3 bases: TGTGCCAGCGACCCCATGGGGGGAAATAATTCACCCCTCCACTTT. The full variable domain, completed using reference TRBV5-8 and TRBJ1-6, is EAGVTQSPTHLIKTRGQQATLRCSPISGHTSVYWYQQALGLGLQFLLWYDEGEERNRGNFPPRFSGRQFPNYSSELNVNALELEDSALYLCASDPMGGNNSPLHFGNGTRLTVT.

This clonotype was detected only a few times. This chain uses TRBV20-1 with TRBJ1-2, with D perhaps matching TRBD1 (5 bases). The germline V gene has CDR1 DFQATT and CDR2 SNEGSKA (reference sequence). This CDR3 spans 11 amino acids. This chain's CDR3 is CSVGDRYGYTF. The CDR3 region has the DNA TGCAGCGTAGGGGACCGCTATGGCTACACCTTC.